This TCR beta chain is drawn from a study of T-cell reconstitution after alpha-beta-depleted transplantation in children. TCRbeta library construction was performed incorporating unique molecular identifiers. One entry per CDR3 protein, called by TCRdb with MiXCR from the PCR reads. Here the sample spans around 190,000 distinct CDR3 sequences, roughly 6.6% being singletons. This CDR3 has 17 residues. The ends were cut back, 0 bases at V and 5 bases at J, with 16 bases in the middle. Germline assignment: CDR1 MNHEY and CDR2 SVGEGT. The specimen comprised PBMCs, sampled before TCRalphabeta/CD19-depleted stem cell transplant. The J gene is TRBJ2-2, the V gene TRBV6-2 or TRBV6-3; perhaps D is TRBD1 or TRBD2 (6 bases each). This sequence originates from a boy younger than 10 with acute lymphoblastic leukemia, due to receive a stem cell transplant. The CDR3 sequence is CASSYSSGQGGTGELFF. The CDR3 DNA reads as TGTGCCAGCAGTTACTCCTCGGGACAAGGAGGGACCGGGGAGCTGTTTTTT.